The 7 T cell receptor beta chains below all came from one sample that was sequenced in a study of cytomegalovirus exposure and HLA in healthy donors. Primers for the PCR totalled 60 Vbeta and 13 Jbeta. Clones were read by immunoSEQ multiplex PCR, and TCRdb kept only the in-frame ones, dropping some. The sample has 150,000 to 200,000 clones, 80% seen once. Sequencing input: PBMCs. The receptors were gathered from a boy younger than 18 in good health and CMV-seronegative.

This chain connects TRBV6-5 to TRBJ2-2; unclear D gene. This CDR3 comprises 12 residues. The V end was cut by 6 bases, the J end by 4 bases, with 6 bases between. Germline V lookup: CDR1 MNHEY, CDR2 SVGAGI. CDR3: CASSPGTGELFF. The CDR3 bases are TGTGCCAGCAGCCCAGGCACCGGGGAGCTGTTTTTT.

V usage is TRBV29-1 and J usage is TRBJ1-1; 7 bases line up with TRBD1. J gave up 11 bases and V 7 bases, and 13 bases lay outside the gene matches. This CDR3 comprises 12 residues. CDR1 SQVTM and CDR2 ANQGSEA come from the germline V gene. Here the CDR3 reads CSGGDRALRAFF. Written as DNA, the CDR3 is TGCAGCGGGGGAGACAGGGCCCTTCGGGCTTTCTTT. Together with reference TRBV29-1 and TRBJ1-1, the CDR3 gives the full variable domain: SAVISQKPSRDICQRGTSLTIQCQVDSQVTMMFWYRQQPGQSLTLIATANQGSEATYESGFVIDKFPISRPNLTFSTLTVSNMSPEDSSIYLCSGGDRALRAFFGQGTRLTVV.

The V and J genes are TRBV12-5 and TRBJ2-2, with 10 bases that match TRBD2. V lost 2 bases, J lost 8 bases, and 8 bases stayed unmatched. There are 16 residues in the CDR3. Germline CDR1 and CDR2: LGHNT and FRNRAP. CDR3: CASGLRLAGVLGELFF. CDR3 sequence (DNA): TGTGCTAGTGGTTTGAGGCTAGCGGGAGTTCTGGGGGAGCTGTTTTTT.

The chain couples TRBV27 to TRBJ2-1; TRBD2 aligns across 7 bases. After removal of 6 bases from V and 6 bases from J, the junction contained 5 bases not matched to a gene. This CDR3 has 13 residues. Germline CDR1 and CDR2: MNHEY and SMNVEV (reference sequence). CDR3 sequence reads: CASRAGWGNEQFF. In DNA, the CDR3 is TGTGCCAGCAGAGCGGGGTGGGGCAATGAGCAGTTCTTC.

The chain carries TRBV5-1 and TRBJ2-2, with 9 bases that match TRBD1. The J segment lost 4 bases and the V segment lost 2 bases, leaving 6 bases of the junction unmatched. The length of the CDR3 is 16 residues. CDR1 and CDR2 (germline): SGHRS, YFSETQ. CDR3 region: CASSFRDREITGELFF. As DNA, the CDR3 is TGCGCCAGCAGCTTCCGGGACAGGGAAATCACCGGGGAGCTGTTTTTT.

As DNA, the CDR3 is TGTGCCAGCAGCTTAGCGGGGAGCACCTACGAGCAGTACTTC. Protein sequence: CASSLAGSTYEQYF. The chain carries TRBV5-6 and TRBJ2-7; TRBD2 aligns across 7 bases. CDR1 and CDR2 from the germline V gene are SGHDT and YYEEEE. Trimming took 2 bases from V and 2 from J; bases not matched to a gene: 4. The CDR3 length is 14 residues. The full variable domain, rest sourced from reference TRBV5-6 and TRBJ2-7, is DAGVTQSPTHLIKTRGQQVTLRCSPKSGHDTVSWYQQALGQGPQFIFQYYEEEERQRGNFPDRFSGHQFPNYSSELNVNALLLGDSALYLCASSLAGSTYEQYFGPGTRLTVT.

The gene calls are TRBV10-2 and TRBJ2-1, with 8 bases fitting TRBD2. CDR1 WSHSY and CDR2 SAAADI come from the germline V gene. J was trimmed by 7 bases and V by 4 bases; bases with no gene match: 12. The CDR3 contains 16 residues. DNA of the CDR3: TGCGCCAGCAGTGGCTTAGCGGGAAGGTCGGGGAATGAGCAGTTCTTC. This codes for CASSGLAGRSGNEQFF.